This is a list of T cell receptor beta chains from one sample in a study of vaccination effects on CD4 cells after COVID-19. Their antigens remain unidentified. Data came from immunoSEQ multiplex PCR; TCRdb stores just in-frame clones and leaves some out. This sample has 70,000 or so clones, with roughly four fifths found just once. The source was CD4+ T cells from PBMCs cultured without peptide, collected after COVID-19 vaccination. These receptors were taken from a human donor who received a COVID-19 vaccine. Each CDR3 is given with its conserved first and last residue. A D gene is named only where the DNA matches it firmly. The size of a clone is reported for some rows only, either as once, few or many, or as a class for expanded clones.

>TRBV30|TRBD1|.|TRBJ1-1
CAWDRVNTEAFF
TGTGCCTGGGACAGGGTGAACACTGAAGCTTTCTTT
>TRBV18|.|.|TRBJ1-1
CASSPAGPTMNTEAFF
TGTGCCAGCTCACCCGCGGGACCGACGATGAACACTGAAGCTTTCTTT
>TRBV24-1|.|.|TRBJ2-1
CATSDTGTSYNEQFF
TGTGCCACCAGTGATACTGGGACCTCCTACAATGAGCAGTTCTTC
>TRBV6-4|TRBD1|few|TRBJ2-1
CASSPGGNEQFF
TGTGCCAGCAGCCCAGGGGGTAATGAGCAGTTCTTC
>TRBV5-1|TRBD1|once|TRBJ1-1
CASSSPDRGVTEAFF
TGCGCCAGCAGCTCCCCTGACAGGGGGGTCACTGAAGCTTTCTTT
>TRBV4-1|TRBD2|.|TRBJ2-3
CASSQRLAESTDTQYF
TGCGCCAGCAGCCAGAGACTAGCGGAAAGCACAGATACGCAGTATTTT
>TRBV6-1|.|.|TRBJ1-4
CASSDYTNEKLFF
TGTGCCAGCAGTGATTATACAAATGAAAAACTGTTTTTT
>TRBV11-2|.|.|TRBJ2-5
CASSRGTLKETQYF
TGTGCCAGCAGCCGAGGGACATTGAAAGAGACCCAGTACTTC
>TRBV29-1|.|once|TRBJ1-1
CSVPHGGATNTEAFF
TGCAGCGTTCCCCATGGGGGCGCGACGAACACTGAAGCTTTCTTT
>TRBV7-2|.|.|TRBJ1-1
CASSLAGSNTEAFF
TGTGCCAGCAGCTTAGCGGGCTCGAACACTGAAGCTTTCTTT
>TRBV3-1/TRBV3-2|.|.|TRBJ1-1
CASSPQGLLNTEAFF
TGTGCCAGCAGCCCCCAGGGACTACTGAACACTGAAGCTTTCTTT
>TRBV3-1/TRBV3-2|.|.|TRBJ2-2
CASSQGHVGELFF
TGTGCCAGCAGCCAAGGGCATGTCGGGGAGCTGTTTTTT
>TRBV4-1|.|few|TRBJ1-2
CASSQGVRGYTF
TGCGCCAGCAGCCAGGGGGTCAGGGGCTACACCTTC
>TRBV10-3|TRBD2|.|TRBJ2-3
CAISESPTSTGYTDTQYF
TGTGCCATCAGTGAGTCCCCGACTAGCACGGGATACACAGATACGCAGTATTTT
>TRBV24-1|.|.|TRBJ1-1
CATRGVNTEAFF
TGTGCCACCAGAGGGGTGAACACTGAAGCTTTCTTT
>TRBV30|.|.|TRBJ2-2
CAWGHGTGELFF
TGTGCCTGGGGACACGGGACCGGGGAGCTGTTTTTT
>TRBV4-1|.|.|TRBJ1-6
CASSQMGVTDSPLHF
TGCGCCAGCAGCCAAATGGGGGTCACGGATTCACCCCTCCACTTT
>TRBV3-1/TRBV3-2|TRBD1|.|TRBJ1-2
CASSQDRDRGLYGYTF
TGTGCCAGCAGCCAAGACCGGGACAGGGGGTTGTATGGCTACACCTTC
>TRBV19|TRBD1|once|TRBJ1-2
CASRRQGPNYGYTF
TGTGCCAGTAGGCGACAGGGGCCCAACTATGGCTACACCTTC
>TRBV5-6|.|.|TRBJ2-6
CASSQNWQLGANVLTF
TGTGCCAGCAGCCAAAACTGGCAGTTAGGGGCCAACGTCCTGACTTTC
>TRBV30|.|.|TRBJ1-3
CAWSPTASGNTIYF
TGTGCCTGGAGTCCCACAGCCTCTGGAAACACCATATATTTT
>TRBV19|.|.|TRBJ1-4
CASSMAATNEKLFF
TGTGCCAGTAGTATGGCAGCTACTAATGAAAAACTGTTTTTT
>TRBV6-5|TRBD1|.|TRBJ1-6
CASSPEGAGSPLHF
TGTGCCAGCAGCCCCGAGGGGGCGGGTTCACCCCTCCACTTT
>TRBV24-1|TRBD2|.|TRBJ2-1
CATSGTGTRAYNEQFF
TGTGCCACCAGTGGGACCGGGACTAGGGCCTACAATGAGCAGTTCTTC
>TRBV29-1|.|.|TRBJ1-2
CSLRTGSSYGYTF
TGCAGCCTGCGGACCGGATCCAGTTATGGCTACACCTTC
>TRBV7-2|.|.|TRBJ2-2
CASRGSTGFSGELFF
TGTGCCAGCAGGGGAAGTACAGGGTTTTCCGGGGAGCTGTTTTTT
>TRBV19|TRBD1|once|TRBJ2-5
CASSQPGQGGETQYF
TGTGCCAGTAGTCAACCGGGACAGGGGGGAGAGACCCAGTACTTC
>TRBV9|.|once|TRBJ2-2
CASSVRVWVNTGELFF
TGTGCCAGCAGCGTTCGGGTGTGGGTGAACACCGGGGAGCTGTTTTTT
>TRBV10-3|TRBD1|.|TRBJ1-6
CAVISGGISYNSPLHF
TGTGCCGTGATTTCAGGGGGCATCTCCTATAATTCACCCCTCCACTTT
>TRBV24-1|.|.|TRBJ1-2
CATSAGLGYTF
TGTGCCACCAGTGCCGGGCTTGGCTACACCTTC